The next 20 T cell receptor beta chains were all read from a single sample in a study of OX40 agonist ivuxolimab in advanced cancers. Assay used: immunoSEQ multiplex PCR; TCRdb lists only in-frame clones, some missing. Of tens of thousands of clones listed, less than 90% are singletons. The starting material was CD4+ or CD8+ T cells sorted from blood, obtained in a trial of the OX40 agonist ivuxolimab. These TCRs come from an adult with an advanced solid tumor such as melanoma, head and neck, liver or kidney cancer.

CDR3 in amino acids: CASSQDLLARSSYNEQFF. The CDR3 nucleotides are TGCGCCAGCAGCCAAGATCTACTAGCTCGTAGCTCCTACAATGAGCAGTTCTTC. The genes are TRBV4-3 and TRBJ2-1; a possible D gene is TRBD2 (6 bases). Germline CDR1 reads LGHNA; CDR2 reads YSLEER. V was trimmed by 0 bases and J by 0 bases, leaving 15 bases between them. This CDR3 is 18 amino acids long.

V usage is TRBV13 and J usage is TRBJ2-1; TRBD2 might be the D (6 bases). This CDR3 has 15 residues. Germline CDR1 PRHDT, CDR2 FYEKMQ (reference sequence). The V and J ends lost 1 base and 13 bases respectively, with 20 bases between them. The CDR3 here is CASSLEGRAGAVQFF. In DNA form, the CDR3 reads TGTGCCAGCAGCTTAGAGGGGAGAGCGGGCGCCGTCCAGTTCTTC. Using reference TRBV13 and TRBJ2-1 for the parts outside the CDR3, the full variable domain is AAGVIQSPRHLIKEKRETATLKCYPIPRHDTVYWYQQGPGQDPQFLISFYEKMQSDKGSIPDRFSAQQFSDYHSELNMSSLELGDSALYFCASSLEGRAGAVQFFGPGTRLTVL.

This chain connects TRBV19 to TRBJ2-5; D is perhaps TRBD1 (5 bases). CDR1 and CDR2 from the germline V gene are LNHDA and SQIVND (reference sequence). Trimming pared 4 bases from V and 0 bases from J, leaving 6 bases between. This CDR3 is built from 13 residues. The CDR3 loop reads CASSRTYQETQYF. For the CDR3, the DNA is TGTGCCAGTAGTAGGACATACCAAGAGACCCAGTACTTC. The full variable domain, with the rest looked up from reference TRBV19 and TRBJ2-5, is DGGITQSPKYLFRKEGQNVTLSCEQNLNHDAMYWYRQDPGQGLRLIYYSQIVNDFQKGDIAEGYSVSREKKESFPLTVTSAQKNPTAFYLCASSRTYQETQYFGPGTRLLVL.

The chain joins TRBV9 to TRBJ2-3; TRBD2 is a possible D gene (7 bases). Trimming pared 4 bases from V and 0 bases from J, leaving 18 bases between. Germline V CDR1 and CDR2: SGDLS, YYNGEE. This CDR3 contains 17 residues. CDR3 loop: CASSPKTGGLSTDTQYF. The CDR3 nucleotides are TGTGCCAGCAGCCCCAAGACGGGGGGCCTAAGCACAGATACGCAGTATTTT.

This clone was recorded only once. The chain employs TRBV9 and TRBJ1-6; D perhaps matches TRBD1 (5 bases). Germline values: CDR1 SGDLS, CDR2 YYNGEE. Trimming took 2 bases from V and 16 from J, leaving 16 bases between them. The CDR3 is 13 amino acids. The CDR3 sequence is CASSVGTGTELHF. DNA for the CDR3: TGTGCCAGCAGCGTGGGGACCGGGACCGAACTCCACTTT.

V usage is TRBV9 and J usage is TRBJ2-5; 9 bases match TRBD2. CDR1 SGDLS and CDR2 YYNGEE come from the germline V gene. This CDR3 region has 19 residues. The V segment lost 3 bases and the J segment 4 bases; nucleotides outside the gene matches: 19. CDR3 sequence: CASSAAGTSRLGFRETQYF. The DNA of the CDR3 is TGTGCCAGCAGCGCAGCAGGGACTAGCAGACTCGGATTTAGAGAGACCCAGTACTTC.

This clone was counted only a few times. The CDR3: CASSQTGDGGQPQHF. Written as DNA, the CDR3 is TGTGCCAGCAGTCAGACAGGGGATGGAGGTCAGCCCCAGCATTTT. The gene calls are TRBV6-1 and TRBJ1-5; TRBD1 aligns across 8 bases. V lost 5 bases to trimming and J lost 6 bases; unmatched junction nucleotides: 9. The CDR3 has 15 amino acids. Germline V CDR1 and CDR2: MNHNS, SASEGT.

The chain combines TRBV10-3 with TRBJ2-1; tentatively, D is TRBD2 (5 bases). Per the germline V gene, CDR1 is ENHRY and CDR2 is SYGVKD. The CDR3 covers 14 residues. V was shortened by 7 bases and J by 1 base, with 11 bases between the two germline ends. CDR3 in amino acids: CAIKLPGSYNEQFF. The CDR3 DNA follows: TGTGCCATCAAACTACCGGGATCCTACAATGAGCAGTTCTTC.

This clone is termed medium-sized. V gene TRBV6-4 combines with J gene TRBJ2-1; TRBD1 aligns across 11 bases. The V gene end was trimmed by 2 bases and the J gene end by 6 bases; junction bases not matched to a gene: 0. The CDR3 spans 14 residues. The germline V gene has CDR1 MRHNA and CDR2 SNTAGT. The CDR3 sequence: CASSDGTGGNEQFF. The CDR3 DNA reads TGTGCCAGCAGTGACGGGACAGGGGGCAATGAGCAGTTCTTC.

The chain combines TRBV19 with TRBJ2-7; 9 bases align to TRBD1. V shed 5 bases and J 0 bases; nucleotides not matched to a gene: 5. The germline V gene encodes CDR1 LNHDA and CDR2 SQIVND (reference sequence). This CDR3 is 15 amino acids long. CDR3 nucleotide sequence: TGTGCCAGTAGTCACGGGACAGGGCCCTCCTACGAGCAGTACTTC. This codes for CASSHGTGPSYEQYF.

The chain uses TRBV5-1 and TRBJ2-7, with 8 bases fitting TRBD2. The CDR3 has 15 residues. Germline V gene data show CDR1 as SGHRS and CDR2 as YFSETQ. The ends lost 4 bases at V and 3 bases at J; junction bases unmatched: 9. The DNA of the CDR3 is TGCGCCAGCAGCCGGGGTGCTAGCGGGCTCTACGAGCAGTACTTC. It yields the protein CASSRGASGLYEQYF.

Sample share makes this clone medium-sized. The chain carries TRBV29-1 and TRBJ2-1, with 12 bases aligning to TRBD2. V was pared by 5 bases and J by 0 bases, with 11 bases of the junction left unmatched. Germline-derived CDR1 and CDR2 are SQVTM and ANQGSEA. CDR3 length: 18 residues. The CDR3 spells CSVRGLAGVTSSYNEQFF. The CDR3 DNA follows: TGCAGCGTTCGGGGACTAGCGGGCGTAACGAGCTCCTACAATGAGCAGTTCTTC.

This clone was detected only a few times. V is TRBV21-1 and J is TRBJ1-1; the table assigns TRBD1, which was not confirmed against the DNA. TRBV21-1 is marked as a pseudogene. The CDR3 sequence is 14 residues long. The CDR3 sequence is CASSRDDMNTEAFF. The CDR3 bases are TGTGCCAGCAGCAGAGACGACATGAACACTGAAGCTTTCTTT.

The rearrangement uses TRBV6-5 and TRBJ2-5, with 10 bases identical to TRBD1. Trimming took 6 bases from V and 6 from J; bases not matched to a gene: 10. CDR1 and CDR2 from the germline V gene are MNHEY and SVGAGI. The CDR3 is 15 residues long. CDR3 sequence: CASSYEGQGTQTQYF. The CDR3 DNA sequence: TGTGCCAGCAGCTACGAGGGACAGGGGACTCAGACCCAGTACTTC.

The V call is TRBV4-1, the J call TRBJ2-7; unclear D gene. CDR3 length: 15 amino acids. V lost 0 bases to trimming and J lost 0 bases, with 9 bases between them. CDR1 and CDR2 from the germline V gene are MGHRA and YSYEKL. The CDR3 coding sequence is TGCGCCAGCAGCCAAGAGCCGAGGAACTCCTACGAGCAGTACTTC. It specifies CASSQEPRNSYEQYF.

This chain links TRBV6-1 with TRBJ1-3; D is perhaps TRBD1 (5 bases). The CDR3 runs 14 residues. CDR1 and CDR2 from the germline V gene are MNHNS and SASEGT. The germline V and J ends were trimmed by 4 bases and 4 bases, with 11 bases remaining between them. This CDR3 is CASSAWGIGNTIYF. Here the CDR3 DNA reads TGTGCCAGCAGTGCTTGGGGGATCGGAAACACCATATATTTT.

This clone was seen just once. The chain has TRBV7-9 and TRBJ1-5; D perhaps matches TRBD1 (6 bases). Germline loops: CDR1 SEHNR, CDR2 FQNEAQ (reference sequence). V was trimmed by 1 base and J by 5 bases, leaving 9 bases between them. The length of the CDR3 is 14 residues. Here the CDR3 reads CASSLGQDHQPQHF. CDR3 DNA: TGTGCCAGCAGCTTAGGACAGGACCATCAGCCCCAGCATTTT.

The CDR3 DNA reads TGTGCCAGTATCAACACCGGGGAGCTGTTTTTT. Its translation: CASINTGELFF. V and J are TRBV19 and TRBJ2-2, with no clear D. This CDR3 spans 11 amino acids. CDR1 is LNHDA and CDR2 is SQIVND in the germline V gene (reference sequence). V was cut by 7 bases and J by 2 bases, with 2 bases left in between.

The gene calls are TRBV28 and TRBJ1-2; weak D call: TRBD1 (5 bases). The CDR3 runs 11 residues. V was shortened by 4 bases and J by 7 bases, with 7 bases between the two germline ends. Germline assignment: CDR1 MDHEN and CDR2 SYDVKM. The CDR3 DNA is TGTGCCAGCAGTTCGGGGACTGGCTACACCTTC. Its protein product is CASSSGTGYTF.

In this sample, this clone turned up once. The chain is built from TRBV20-1 and TRBJ1-1; D not certain. The V and J ends lost 2 bases and 8 bases respectively, with 9 bases between them. Germline V CDR1 and CDR2: DFQATT, SNEGSKA (reference sequence). The CDR3 is made up of 11 amino acids. Written as DNA, the CDR3 is TGCAGTGCTAGACGGACTTGGGAAGCTTTCTTT. It translates to CSARRTWEAFF.